This TCR beta chain comes out of a study of CXCR3-negative and CXCR3-positive naive CD8 T cells. The CDR3 is made up of 15 amino acids. Germline CDR1 is SGHDT and CDR2 is YYEEEE. TRB cDNA libraries were made by UMI-labeled 5' RACE. TCRdb reworked the 5' RACE reads into one entry per CDR3 protein, no DNA. This listing includes over 95,000 distinct CDR3 sequences. Broader study findings: TRB CDR3s were more hydrophobic in CXCR3-positive than in CXCR3-negative naive cells.

With respect to this clonotype: Its antigen is undetermined.

The V gene is TRBV5-6, the J gene TRBJ1-2; absent DNA, TCRdb's TRBD1 call cannot be checked. The source material was naive CXCR3+ CD8+ T cells from blood. Described subset: CD45RO-CCR7+CD27+CD95- naive CD8+ T cells expressing CXCR3 (TNR3+). This TCR was sampled from a human donor in good health. Some clones in this sample may be carry-over from other donors' samples. The CDR3 sequence: CASSLEQGANYGYTF.